These 31 T cell receptor beta chains share one sample of origin, sequenced in a study of cytomegalovirus exposure and HLA in healthy donors. Primers included in the PCR were 60 Vbeta and 13 Jbeta primers. Here immunoSEQ multiplex PCR was the method, and the copy in TCRdb shows in-frame clones only, minus some. The sample consists of approximately 170,000 clones, over 70% of them appearing once. Sequencing input: PBMCs. Receptor source: a man aged 50 to 59 in good health and CMV-seropositive.

This rearrangement joins TRBV13 to TRBJ2-7; 8 bases map to TRBD2. The germline CDR1 and CDR2 sequences are PRHDT and FYEKMQ (reference sequence). Unmatched junction bases numbered 8, after V lost 4 bases and J lost 3 bases. There are 15 residues in the CDR3. CDR3 sequence (DNA): TGTGCCAGCAGCTCCCCCGGGACTAGGGGCTACGAGCAGTACTTC. It codes for CASSSPGTRGYEQYF.

The gene calls are TRBV18 and TRBJ2-7; no firm D call. V was pared by 11 bases and J by 0 bases, with 17 bases between. Looked up from germline, CDR1 is KGHSH and CDR2 is LQKENI. The CDR3 extends over 14 amino acids. DNA for the CDR3: TGTGCCGCCGCCCCGTCACAATACTCCTACGAGCAGTACTTC. Amino acid sequence: CAAAPSQYSYEQYF.

V is TRBV5-1 and J is TRBJ1-1; the match to TRBD1 covers 11 bases. Germline CDR1 and CDR2: SGHRS and YFSETQ. V lost 2 bases to trimming and J lost 5 bases; unmatched junction nucleotides: 5. The length of the CDR3 is 15 residues. CDR3 sequence reads: CASSLIGQGATEAFF. Here the CDR3 DNA reads TGCGCCAGCAGCTTAATCGGACAGGGGGCGACTGAAGCTTTCTTT.

This rearrangement joins TRBV10-1 to TRBJ2-2, with 9 bases fitting TRBD1. This CDR3 comprises 14 residues. The V gene's germline CDR1 is WNHNN and CDR2 SYGVQD (reference sequence). V lost 6 bases, J lost 4 bases, and 3 bases stayed unmatched. The CDR3 sequence: CASRPGQGTGELFF. In DNA, the CDR3 is TGCGCCAGCAGGCCGGGACAGGGCACCGGGGAGCTGTTTTTT.

The sample holds one count of this clone. The chain is built from TRBV6-5 and TRBJ2-2; 10 positions agree with TRBD2. CDR3 length: 15 amino acids. Germline lookup yields CDR1 MNHEY and CDR2 SVGAGI. Germline trimming cut 5 bases from V and 4 bases from J; bases unmatched to any gene: 4. CDR3 bases: TGTGCCAGCAGTCGGACTAGCGGAGTCACCGGGGAGCTGTTTTTT. Translated: CASSRTSGVTGELFF.

V gene TRBV5-5 combines with J gene TRBJ2-7, with D possibly matching TRBD1 (7 bases). From germline, CDR1 is SGHKS and CDR2 YYEKEE (reference sequence). This CDR3 has 15 residues. The germline V and J ends were trimmed by 4 bases and 0 bases, with 14 bases remaining between them. The chain's CDR3 is CASSRRDSSSYEQYF. The CDR3 nucleotides read TGTGCCAGCAGCCGGAGGGACAGTAGCTCCTACGAGCAGTACTTC. Full variable domain (rest looked up from reference TRBV5-5 and TRBJ2-7): DAGVTQSPTHLIKTRGQQVTLRCSPISGHKSVSWYQQVLGQGPQFIFQYYEKEERGRGNFPDRFSARQFPNYSSELNVNALLLGDSALYLCASSRRDSSSYEQYFGPGTRLTVT.

The chain is built from TRBV6-1 and TRBJ1-2; 7 positions match TRBD1. This CDR3 comprises 14 residues. The ends lost 6 bases at V and 3 bases at J; junction bases unmatched: 7. Per the germline V gene, CDR1 is MNHNS and CDR2 is SASEGT. For the CDR3, the DNA is TGTGCCAGCAGGTTAGGGGGCGCGGACTATGGCTACACCTTC. This codes for CASRLGGADYGYTF.

The chain uses TRBV6-5 and TRBJ2-5; 8 bases agree with TRBD2. The ends lost 5 bases at V and 1 base at J; junction bases unmatched: 6. The germline V gene has CDR1 MNHEY and CDR2 SVGAGI. The CDR3 sequence is 15 residues long. The CDR3 nucleotides read TGTGCCAGCAGTAGAAGGACTAGCCGCCAAGAGACCCAGTACTTC. It is translated as CASSRRTSRQETQYF.

The genes are TRBV6-1 and TRBJ1-1; D possibly corresponds to TRBD1 (6 bases). There are 15 residues in the CDR3. V lost 2 bases, J lost 3 bases, and 13 bases lay in between. Germline values: CDR1 MNHNS, CDR2 SASEGT. The CDR3, as DNA: TGTGCCAGCAGTGAACGGGGGGCGCAGGACACTGAAGCTTTCTTT. Amino acids: CASSERGAQDTEAFF.

The chain joins TRBV4-2 to TRBJ1-2; tentative D call: TRBD1 (6 bases). CDR3 length: 14 amino acids. With 6 bases removed from V and 4 bases from J, the gap between germline ends came to 15 bases. Germline V lookup: CDR1 LGHNA, CDR2 YNFKEQ. The CDR3 bases are TGTGCCAGCAGTCTGGACAGAACAATCTATGGCTACACCTTC. Protein product: CASSLDRTIYGYTF.

This rearrangement joins TRBV5-1 to TRBJ2-7; 8 bases map to TRBD1. With 4 bases clipped from V and 2 bases from J, the junction kept 5 bases outside the gene matches. Germline V gene sequence: CDR1 SGHRS, CDR2 YFSETQ. The CDR3 has 14 residues. The CDR3 is CASSGTGLAYEQYF. The CDR3 nucleotides read TGCGCCAGCAGCGGGACAGGCCTCGCCTACGAGCAGTACTTC.

This chain links TRBV9 with TRBJ2-1, with TRBD2 matching 11 bases. The germline gives CDR1 SGDLS, CDR2 YYNGEE. The CDR3 is made up of 15 amino acids. V trimming: 0 bases; J trimming: 7 bases; junction bases outside the gene matches: 3. The CDR3 DNA reads TGTGCCAGCAGCGTAGATAGCGGGGGGGAAAATGAGCAGTTCTTC. Amino acids: CASSVDSGGENEQFF.

This clone appeared once. The V call is TRBV4-2, the J call TRBJ2-7; D might be TRBD1 (5 bases). CDR3 size: 15 residues. The V gene's germline CDR1 is LGHNA and CDR2 YNFKEQ. Trimming left V 0 bases short and J 6 bases short, with 15 bases between. DNA of the CDR3: TGTGCCAGCAGCCAAGACTGGGGCGGACCCTTCGAGCAGTACTTC. Its translation is CASSQDWGGPFEQYF.

The chain recombines TRBV5-1 with TRBJ2-2, with 8 bases lining up with TRBD2. V lost 4 bases and J lost 6; bases outside the gene matches: 14. There are 17 residues in the CDR3. The germline gives CDR1 SGHRS, CDR2 YFSETQ. This chain's CDR3 is CASSLSSGSNQAGELFF. CDR3 in DNA: TGCGCCAGCAGCCTCTCTAGCGGGTCGAACCAGGCCGGGGAGCTGTTTTTT. The whole variable domain, remainder taken from reference TRBV5-1 and TRBJ2-2, is KAGVTQTPRYLIKTRGQQVTLSCSPISGHRSVSWYQQTPGQGLQFLFEYFSETQRNKGNFPGRFSGRQFSNSRSEMNVSTLELGDSALYLCASSLSSGSNQAGELFFGEGSRLTVL.

The chain links TRBV29-1 to TRBJ1-5; D perhaps matches TRBD1 (6 bases). CDR1 SQVTM and CDR2 ANQGSEA come from the germline V gene. This CDR3 region has 13 residues. The V end was cut by 4 bases, the J end by 6 bases, with 13 bases between. The CDR3 loop reads CSVGGGYGQPQHF. CDR3 DNA sequence: TGCAGCGTTGGAGGGGGTTATGGTCAGCCCCAGCATTTT.

The genes are TRBV5-1 and TRBJ2-1; D uncertain. The V gene lost 1 base and the J gene lost 7 bases, with 6 bases spanning the gap. The CDR3 loop spans 12 amino acids. Germline V gene data show CDR1 as SGHRS and CDR2 as YFSETQ. In DNA form, the CDR3 reads TGCGCCAGCAGCTTGACCGGGAATGAGCAGTTCTTC. It encodes CASSLTGNEQFF.

This clone was observed a handful of times. The rearrangement joins TRBV4-2 to TRBJ2-2, with 8 bases that match TRBD2. V lost 11 bases, J lost 7 bases, and 12 bases stayed unmatched. The CDR3 runs to 14 residues. CDR1 LGHNA and CDR2 YNFKEQ come from the germline V gene. In nucleotides, the CDR3 is TGTGCCGCGGCTGCTAGCGGGTACGGCGGGGAGCTGTTTTTT. Amino acids: CAAAASGYGGELFF.

V usage is TRBV19 and J usage is TRBJ2-1; 10 bases agree with TRBD2. The V gene's germline CDR1 is LNHDA and CDR2 SQIVND (reference sequence). V shed 2 bases, J shed 1 base, and the junction held 5 bases outside the gene matches. This CDR3 comprises 17 residues. This chain's CDR3 is CASSIRGAGGSYNEQFF. The CDR3 DNA follows: TGTGCCAGTAGTATACGAGGAGCGGGAGGGTCCTACAATGAGCAGTTCTTC.

V is TRBV7-9 and J is TRBJ1-1, with 7 nucleotides matching TRBD1. Germline CDR1 SEHNR, CDR2 FQNEAQ (reference sequence). The V segment lost 5 bases and the J segment 6 bases; nucleotides outside the gene matches: 6. This CDR3 is 13 amino acids long. The CDR3 protein is CASSETGRAEAFF. Written as DNA, the CDR3 is TGTGCCAGCAGCGAGACAGGGCGGGCTGAAGCTTTCTTT.

V is TRBV7-2 and J is TRBJ1-1; D perhaps matches TRBD1 (6 bases). V lost 1 base to trimming and J lost 2 bases, with 11 bases between them. Germline CDR1 reads SGHTA; CDR2 reads FQGNSA. This CDR3 has 15 amino acids. For the CDR3, the DNA is TGTGCCAGCAGCTTAGTACAGGGTTTCAACACTGAAGCTTTCTTT. Translating it yields CASSLVQGFNTEAFF.

V is TRBV29-1 and J is TRBJ2-1; a weak D match, TRBD2 (5 bases). V was clipped by 4 bases and J by 1 base, with 11 bases between them. In germline, CDR1 is SQVTM, CDR2 ANQGSEA. This CDR3 contains 14 residues. The CDR3 region is CSVVSGTSYNEQFF. The CDR3 coding sequence is TGCAGCGTTGTGAGCGGCACGTCCTACAATGAGCAGTTCTTC.

This rearrangement joins TRBV6-4 to TRBJ2-5; 8 nucleotides match TRBD2. The CDR3 loop spans 14 amino acids. V was pared by 6 bases and J by 5 bases, with 8 bases of the junction left unmatched. Germline loops: CDR1 MRHNA, CDR2 SNTAGT. Here the CDR3 reads CASSRREGDETQYF. The CDR3 coding sequence is TGTGCCAGCAGCCGCCGGGAGGGGGACGAGACCCAGTACTTC.

The V call is TRBV29-1, the J call TRBJ2-2; possible D gene TRBD1, 5 bases. The germline gives CDR1 SQVTM, CDR2 ANQGSEA. The V gene lost 3 bases and the J gene lost 4 bases, with 15 bases spanning the gap. The CDR3 totals 15 residues. Written as DNA, the CDR3 is TGCAGCGTTGAGGAAGGGCCAAGGGGCACCGGGGAGCTGTTTTTT. Protein: CSVEEGPRGTGELFF.

In regard to this clone: The junction departs from germline at one end; a sequencing error may be responsible. The chain recombines TRBV6-1 with TRBJ1-6; no clear D gene. The length of the CDR3 is 15 residues. Germline loops: CDR1 MNHNS, CDR2 SASEGT. CDR3 coding DNA: TGTGCCAGCAGTGAAGCTATAATTCCTCCCAATAGCTTCGACTTT. As protein: CASSEAIIPPNSFDF.

In its sample, this clone was seen a few times. The chain joins TRBV28 to TRBJ2-5; D possibly corresponds to TRBD1 (5 bases). This CDR3 comprises 13 residues. Germline V gene sequence: CDR1 MDHEN, CDR2 SYDVKM. V lost 2 bases to trimming and J lost 6 bases, with 10 bases between them. In DNA, the CDR3 is TGTGCCAGCAGTTTAATCAGGGCTCAGACCCAGTACTTC. Its protein product is CASSLIRAQTQYF.

The CDR3: CASSSGQGLFEAFF. CDR3 DNA: TGTGCCAGCTCATCGGGACAGGGTCTTTTTGAAGCTTTCTTT. V usage is TRBV18 and J usage is TRBJ1-1; 9 nucleotides line up with TRBD1. Looked up from germline, CDR1 is KGHSH and CDR2 is LQKENI. The CDR3 loop spans 14 amino acids. With 5 bases clipped from V and 7 bases from J, the junction kept 8 bases outside the gene matches.

The chain links TRBV7-3 to TRBJ2-1, with D hard to call. There are 16 residues in the CDR3. V lost 2 bases and J lost 0, with 11 bases in between. Germline V gene lookup returns CDR1 SGHTA and CDR2 FQGTGA. The chain's CDR3 is CASSLRGRNSYNEQFF. DNA for the CDR3: TGTGCCAGCAGCTTACGAGGTCGAAACTCCTACAATGAGCAGTTCTTC.

The rearrangement joins TRBV7-9 to TRBJ1-2; D possibly corresponds to TRBD1 (6 bases). V was trimmed by 2 bases and J by 2 bases, leaving 12 bases between them. Per the germline V gene, CDR1 is SEHNR and CDR2 is FQNEAQ (reference sequence). The CDR3 spans 15 residues. DNA of the CDR3: TGTGCCAGCAGCTTACAGGCAGGGGAAAACTATGGCTACACCTTC. This sequence encodes CASSLQAGENYGYTF.

V is TRBV5-4 and J is TRBJ2-7; 8 positions match TRBD1. This CDR3 region has 15 residues. V lost 5 bases, J lost 0 bases, and 7 bases stayed unmatched. Germline V gene lookup returns CDR1 SGHNT and CDR2 YYREEE (reference sequence). The CDR3: CASSSDREDSYEQYF. Here the CDR3 DNA reads TGTGCCAGCAGTTCGGACAGGGAAGACTCCTACGAGCAGTACTTC. The variable domain in full, with the rest retrieved from reference TRBV5-4 and TRBJ2-7, is ETGVTQSPTHLIKTRGQQVTLRCSSQSGHNTVSWYQQALGQGPQFIFQYYREEENGRGNFPPRFSGLQFPNYSSELNVNALELDDSALYLCASSSDREDSYEQYFGPGTRLTVT.

The chain recombines TRBV15 with TRBJ2-7; D is unclear. The CDR3 consists of 12 residues. V was pared by 1 base and J by 9 bases, with 10 bases between. CDR1 and CDR2 (germline): LNHNV, YYDKDF (reference sequence). The CDR3 coding sequence is TGTGCCACCAGCAGAGTGGGCGAAGGGCAGTACTTC. This sequence encodes CATSRVGEGQYF.

V is TRBV10-3 and J is TRBJ1-1; TRBD1 might be the D (6 bases). CDR3 length equals 13 residues. V lost 6 bases and J 4 bases, leaving 12 bases between the germline ends. Looked up from germline, CDR1 is ENHRY and CDR2 is SYGVKD. Here the CDR3 reads CAIRGGGITEAFF. CDR3 nucleotide sequence: TGTGCCATCAGGGGAGGGGGAATCACTGAAGCTTTCTTT.